This TCR beta chain was identified during a study of blood T cell repertoires in COVID-19. V was shortened by 0 bases and J by 0 bases, with 12 bases between the two germline ends. Per the germline V gene, CDR1 is SGHRS and CDR2 is YFSETQ. The CDR3 totals 16 residues. Seattle's cohort entered during active infection and was followed longitudinally. This table comes from immunoSEQ multiplex PCR, and its TCRdb copy is limited to in-frame clones, with some not included. In the table there are roughly 260,000 clones, 75% to 95% of which are singletons. The sequencing input was peripheral blood. The receptor was isolated from a person between 18 and 30 years old with COVID-19, enrolled during active disease. The chain is built from TRBV5-1 and TRBJ2-5; D perhaps matches TRBD2 (6 bases). CDR3 sequence: CASSLGSRGHQETQYF. In nucleotides, the CDR3 is TGCGCCAGCAGCTTGGGGTCGCGGGGTCACCAAGAGACCCAGTACTTC.